These 18 T cell receptor beta chains were all obtained from the same sample, sequenced in a study of blood T cell repertoires in COVID-19 (TCRdb year 2020). To prepare the library, the immunoSEQ multiplex PCR assay was applied. The immuneACCESS repertoire file appears here via TCRdb, limited to in-frame rearrangements. These files lack a portion of the clones; in checked studies, under half of the deficit traces to unresolved V genes, and the cause of the others is not known. This sample lists 300,000 to 400,000 clones; 85% were detected once. Approximately 1.9% of the sample is held by the ten biggest clonotypes. Sequenced input: PBMCs or T cells enriched from blood (not recorded which). These receptors came from a woman in her 30s who had been exposed to COVID-19.

V usage is TRBV9 and J usage is TRBJ1-3; possibly TRBD1 for D (6 bases). The V gene's germline CDR1 is SGDLS and CDR2 YYNGEE. This CDR3 spans 12 amino acids. The V and J ends lost 7 bases and 9 bases respectively, with 14 bases between them. The CDR3 loop is CASRGGGSTIYF. CDR3 coding DNA: TGTGCCAGCCGGGGAGGGGGGAGCACCATATATTTT.

This rearrangement joins TRBV6-5 to TRBJ1-2, with D tentatively TRBD1 (5 bases). In germline, CDR1 is MNHEY, CDR2 SVGAGI. This CDR3 spans 13 amino acids. Between the trimmed V and J ends, which lost 7 bases and 1 base, there was a span of 10 bases. The CDR3 protein is CASTPRVNYGYTF. CDR3 sequence (DNA): TGTGCCAGCACCCCCAGGGTTAACTATGGCTACACCTTC.

J is TRBJ1-2 and V is TRBV28; 9 bases map to TRBD1. Germline V gene data show CDR1 as MDHEN and CDR2 as SYDVKM. After removal of 6 bases from V and 3 bases from J, the junction contained 5 bases not matched to a gene. The CDR3 has 14 amino acids. For the CDR3, the DNA is TGTGCCAGCAGGTGGCGGGACAGGGACTATGGCTACACCTTC. This translates into CASRWRDRDYGYTF.

The chain recombines TRBV7-8 with TRBJ2-7, with 8 positions matching TRBD1. Trimming at V came to 5 bases and at J to 1 base, leaving 7 bases not matched to a gene. Germline V CDR1 and CDR2: SGHVS, FQNEAQ. The CDR3 has 15 amino acids. For the CDR3, the DNA is TGTGCCAGCAGCGATGGGGGACAGGAGTCCTACGAGCAGTACTTC. Translating it yields CASSDGGQESYEQYF.

The rearrangement links TRBV7-9 to TRBJ2-2, with D possibly being TRBD2 (6 bases). This CDR3 is 15 amino acids long. V lost 3 bases and J 6 bases, leaving 14 bases between the germline ends. The germline CDR1 and CDR2 sequences are SEHNR and FQNEAQ (reference sequence). CDR3 in amino acids: CASSFREQVAGELFF. CDR3 nucleotides: TGTGCCAGCAGCTTTCGGGAGCAAGTGGCCGGGGAGCTGTTTTTT.

The genes are TRBV30 and TRBJ2-2, with unresolved D. The CDR3 extends over 13 amino acids. V was clipped by 0 bases and J by 6 bases, with 8 bases between them. Germline values: CDR1 GTSNPN, CDR2 SVGIG (reference sequence). CDR3 residues: CAWSVYSPGELFF. DNA of the CDR3: TGTGCCTGGAGTGTATATTCTCCCGGGGAGCTGTTTTTT.

This clone was found once. This rearrangement joins TRBV19 to TRBJ2-1; TRBD2 aligns across 14 bases. Germline CDR1 reads LNHDA; CDR2 reads SQIVND (reference sequence). The ends lost 3 bases at V and 2 bases at J; junction bases unmatched: 6. The CDR3 consists of 18 residues. Here the CDR3 reads CASSIGTSGRVTYNEQFF. The CDR3 coding sequence is TGTGCCAGTAGTATCGGGACTAGCGGGAGAGTCACCTACAATGAGCAGTTCTTC. Supplemented by reference TRBV19 and TRBJ2-1, the full variable domain reads DGGITQSPKYLFRKEGQNVTLSCEQNLNHDAMYWYRQDPGQGLRLIYYSQIVNDFQKGDIAEGYSVSREKKESFPLTVTSAQKNPTAFYLCASSIGTSGRVTYNEQFFGPGTRLTVL.

This rearrangement joins TRBV12-3 or TRBV12-4 to TRBJ2-1; tentatively, D is TRBD1 (5 bases). V was shortened by 3 bases and J by 6 bases, with 9 bases between the two germline ends. This CDR3 spans 13 amino acids. Here the CDR3 DNA reads TGTGCCAGCAGTTTCTCACAGGTCAATGAGCAGTTCTTC. Translated, it gives CASSFSQVNEQFF.

This clone was observed once. The V call is TRBV6-4, the J call TRBJ2-2; D not resolved. Trimming removed 3 bases from V and 2 bases from J, with 7 bases in between. CDR3 length: 14 residues. In germline, CDR1 is MRHNA, CDR2 SNTAGT. DNA of the CDR3: TGTGCCAGCAGTGAACAGACCAACACCGGGGAGCTGTTTTTT. This sequence encodes CASSEQTNTGELFF.

The chain combines TRBV27 with TRBJ2-5; maybe TRBD1 (5 bases). This CDR3 is built from 14 residues. Germline V gives CDR1 MNHEY, CDR2 SMNVEV (reference sequence). Deletions cut 5 bases from V and 0 bases from J, with 10 bases between. CDR3 nucleotide sequence: TGTGCCAGCAGTACCCGACAGCACCAAGAGACCCAGTACTTC. It specifies CASSTRQHQETQYF.

The V call is TRBV5-4, the J call TRBJ1-4; 8 nucleotides match TRBD1. Germline CDR1 reads SGHNT; CDR2 reads YYREEE (reference sequence). The CDR3 sequence is 16 residues long. V lost 4 bases to trimming and J lost 0 bases; unmatched junction nucleotides: 5. CDR3 region: CASSAGQEATNEKLFF. Here the CDR3 DNA reads TGTGCCAGCAGCGCGGGACAGGAGGCAACTAATGAAAAACTGTTTTTT.

In its sample, this clone was seen many times. This rearrangement joins TRBV3-1 (or the pseudogene TRBV3-2) to TRBJ1-1; 7 nucleotides match TRBD1. CDR1 is LGHDT, CDR2 YNNKEL, per germline (reference sequence). The trim removed 2 bases at V and 4 bases at J, leaving 7 bases unmatched. This CDR3 region has 15 residues. CDR3 region: CASSQRGQLGTEAFF. CDR3 bases: TGTGCCAGCAGCCAAAGGGGACAGCTTGGCACTGAAGCTTTCTTT.

The chain is built from TRBV6-5 and TRBJ2-2; the D is unclear. Germline V lookup: CDR1 MNHEY, CDR2 SVGAGI. Trimming removed 6 bases from V and 8 bases from J, with 10 bases in between. There are 12 residues in the CDR3. The CDR3 nucleotides read TGTGCCAGCAGCATGGTGGCAGGGGAGCTGTTTTTT. Protein sequence: CASSMVAGELFF.

The chain employs TRBV5-1 and TRBJ2-5, with TRBD2 matching 10 bases. V lost 0 bases and J lost 5; bases outside the gene matches: 7. The length of the CDR3 is 16 residues. CDR1 and CDR2 (germline): SGHRS, YFSETQ. In nucleotides, the CDR3 is TGCGCCAGCAGCTTGGAATTAGCGGGGGGAAGGGAGACCCAGTACTTC. This translates into CASSLELAGGRETQYF.

The chain employs TRBV7-2 and TRBJ1-5; D remains ambiguous. The CDR3 covers 17 residues. V lost 2 bases, J lost 12 bases, and 26 bases lay in between. CDR1 and CDR2 from the germline V gene are SGHTA and FQGNSA. The CDR3 coding sequence is TGTGCCAGCAGCTTAAGCGGTGTCAGGCTGGCCGATGAGGTCCAGCATTTT. Protein: CASSLSGVRLADEVQHF.

The CDR3 DNA follows: TGTGCCAGTAGTACTGGAGACAGGATGGGCACAGATACGCAGTATTTT. Residues: CASSTGDRMGTDTQYF. The rearrangement joins TRBV19 to TRBJ2-3; the D gene is possibly TRBD1 (6 bases). Germline-derived CDR1 and CDR2 are LNHDA and SQIVND (reference sequence). The germline V and J ends were trimmed by 4 bases and 1 base, with 15 bases remaining between them. This CDR3 has 16 amino acids.

This sequence joins TRBV4-2 and TRBJ1-1; no clear D. CDR1 and CDR2 from the germline V gene are LGHNA and YNFKEQ. The V gene lost 4 bases and the J gene lost 2 bases, with 8 bases spanning the gap. The CDR3 covers 13 residues. The CDR3 DNA reads as TGTGCCAGCAGCCCGGAGGGTAACACTGAAGCTTTCTTT. Translation: CASSPEGNTEAFF.

The chain couples TRBV28 to TRBJ1-2; 9 positions agree with TRBD1. This CDR3 has 15 residues. Trimming took 4 bases from V and 4 from J; bases not matched to a gene: 7. Per the germline V gene, CDR1 is MDHEN and CDR2 is SYDVKM. The CDR3 DNA reads as TGTGCCAGCAGTTGGTGGGACAGGGTAACCTATGGCTACACCTTC. Translating gives CASSWWDRVTYGYTF.